The 26 T cell receptor beta chains presented below share a single source sample, sequenced in a study of early T cells in non-severe SARS-CoV-2 infection. MiXCR was run by TCRdb on the 5' RACE reads, yielding one entry per CDR3 protein. The data contain just over 95,000 distinct CDR3 sequences, roughly 11% of them seen just once; the ten biggest clones take up 4.5% to 5.5%. Sequenced material: whole blood. Source of these receptors: an adult who was a healthcare worker with PCR-confirmed SARS-CoV-2 infection or an uninfected control (not recorded which).

This clonotype was recorded a few times. The V and J genes are TRBV6-6 and TRBJ1-2; D perhaps matches TRBD1 (5 bases). The germline V gene encodes CDR1 MNHNY and CDR2 SVGAGI (reference sequence). The CDR3 spans 15 residues. V lost 0 bases and J lost 3, with 11 bases in between. For the CDR3, the DNA is TGTGCCAGCAGTTACTCTGAGGGGCCCCACTATGGCTACACCTTC. It translates to CASSYSEGPHYGYTF.

This clonotype was observed at least ten times. This chain joins TRBV5-1 and TRBJ2-2, with 8 nucleotides matching TRBD1. The V gene end was trimmed by 4 bases and the J gene end by 4 bases; junction bases not matched to a gene: 9. The V gene's germline CDR1 is SGHRS and CDR2 YFSETQ. The CDR3 covers 16 residues. The CDR3 loop is CASSRGQGISTGELFF. CDR3 in DNA: TGCGCCAGCAGCCGTGGACAGGGAATAAGCACCGGGGAGCTGTTTTTT.

This clonotype has just a few counts. This chain connects TRBV5-1 to TRBJ2-1, with TRBD2 identical over 8 bases. Trimming cost V 4 bases and J 4 bases; bases outside gene matches: 10. Germline values: CDR1 SGHRS, CDR2 YFSETQ. This CDR3 has 16 residues. CDR3 residues: CASSPIAGIQYNEQFF. The CDR3 DNA follows: TGCGCCAGCAGCCCCATAGCGGGGATTCAATACAATGAGCAGTTCTTC.

This rearrangement joins TRBV5-1 to TRBJ1-1, with D perhaps TRBD1 (5 bases). The V gene's germline CDR1 is SGHRS and CDR2 YFSETQ. This CDR3 has 13 amino acids. The V gene lost 4 bases and the J gene lost 6 bases, with 13 bases spanning the gap. CDR3 sequence reads: CASSPEARAEAFF. In nucleotides, the CDR3 is TGCGCCAGCAGCCCGGAGGCCAGGGCTGAAGCTTTCTTT.

The sample holds many counts of this clonotype. The chain recombines TRBV20-1 with TRBJ2-5; TRBD2 aligns across 12 bases. The CDR3 covers 15 residues. The J segment lost 4 bases and the V segment lost 3 bases, leaving 6 bases of the junction unmatched. CDR1 and CDR2 (germline): DFQATT, SNEGSKA (reference sequence). The CDR3 region has the DNA TGCAGTGCTAGTGGACTAGCGGGGCCTCGAGAGACCCAGTACTTC. Translated: CSASGLAGPRETQYF.

This clonotype was observed a handful of times. The chain links TRBV5-4 to TRBJ2-1, with 11 bases identical to TRBD2. The CDR3 totals 17 residues. The germline V gene encodes CDR1 SGHNT and CDR2 YYREEE (reference sequence). The V gene end was trimmed by 0 bases and the J gene end by 9 bases; junction bases not matched to a gene: 11. CDR3 bases: TGTGCCAGCAGCTTGGGGTTAGCGGGAGGGCCGGAGAGTGAGCAGTTCTTC. Protein product: CASSLGLAGGPESEQFF.

In its sample, this clonotype was seen a few times. The V gene is TRBV29-1, the J gene TRBJ2-7; D is uncertain. The length of the CDR3 is 13 residues. Trimming left V 7 bases short and J 7 bases short, with 20 bases between. Looked up from germline, CDR1 is SQVTM and CDR2 is ANQGSEA. The CDR3, as DNA: TGCAGCGCCGAGCTGGGATCCCCTAAAGAGCAGTACTTC. It is translated as CSAELGSPKEQYF.

The sample holds many counts of this clonotype. The rearrangement links TRBV6-1 to TRBJ1-2, with a weak D call TRBD1 (5 bases). CDR3 size: 18 residues. The germline V gene encodes CDR1 MNHNS and CDR2 SASEGT. Trimming stripped 0 bases from V and 3 bases from J, with 20 bases between. CDR3 sequence: CASSEADLGDLLDYGYTF. In nucleotides, the CDR3 is TGTGCCAGCAGTGAAGCGGACCTCGGGGACCTGCTCGACTATGGCTACACCTTC.

The chain recombines TRBV5-1 with TRBJ2-3; perhaps TRBD1 as D (6 bases). V shed 0 bases and J shed 5 bases, with 19 bases lying between them. The CDR3 spans 17 residues. Germline values: CDR1 SGHRS, CDR2 YFSETQ. CDR3 DNA sequence: TGCGCCAGCAGCTTGGCCGAGACAAGGGGGAGAGGAGATACGCAGTATTTT. This translates into CASSLAETRGRGDTQYF.

There are many counts of this clonotype. V usage is TRBV20-1 and J usage is TRBJ2-7, with 9 positions matching TRBD2. The CDR3 runs 15 residues. V lost 3 bases and J lost 2; bases outside the gene matches: 8. Germline-derived CDR1 and CDR2 are DFQATT and SNEGSKA (reference sequence). CDR3: CSARRLAGNTYEQYF. Here the CDR3 DNA reads TGCAGTGCTAGGAGGCTAGCGGGAAATACCTACGAGCAGTACTTC.

This clonotype was seen once. V gene TRBV29-1 combines with J gene TRBJ1-6, with a weak D call TRBD1 (5 bases). Germline V gene sequence: CDR1 SQVTM, CDR2 ANQGSEA. The ends were cut back, 6 bases at V and 0 bases at J, with 6 bases in the middle. The CDR3 sequence is 13 residues long. The CDR3 sequence is CSVTDSYNSPLHF. The DNA of the CDR3 is TGCAGCGTGACAGACTCCTATAATTCACCCCTCCACTTT.

A few counts support this clonotype. V and J are TRBV6-5 and TRBJ2-5; possibly TRBD2 for D (6 bases). V lost 0 bases and J lost 2, with 13 bases in between. Germline values: CDR1 MNHEY, CDR2 SVGAGI. The CDR3 length is 16 residues. CDR3 region: CASSYSGGGVQETQYF. The DNA for the CDR3 is TGTGCCAGCAGTTACTCTGGTGGCGGGGTTCAAGAGACCCAGTACTTC.

The genes are TRBV6-6 and TRBJ2-6; D is perhaps TRBD1 (5 bases). Germline lookup yields CDR1 MNHNY and CDR2 SVGAGI (reference sequence). The CDR3 runs to 15 residues. The germline V and J ends were trimmed by 2 bases and 0 bases, with 5 bases remaining between them. In DNA form, the CDR3 reads TGTGCCAGCAGTTACGGACACTCTGGGGCCAACGTCCTGACTTTC. Translating gives CASSYGHSGANVLTF.

This clonotype turned up a few times. The chain joins TRBV29-1 to TRBJ2-1; 9 bases map to TRBD2. This CDR3 contains 14 residues. Germline V gene data show CDR1 as SQVTM and CDR2 as ANQGSEA. V shed 5 bases, J shed 7 bases, and the junction held 9 bases outside the gene matches. CDR3 in DNA: TGCAGCGTTCGCCAGAGGACTAGCGTTAATGAGCAGTTCTTC. Amino acids: CSVRQRTSVNEQFF.

The V gene is TRBV20-1, the J gene TRBJ1-2; no clear D. The CDR3 loop spans 11 amino acids. CDR1 is DFQATT, CDR2 SNEGSKA, per germline (reference sequence). The V and J ends lost 6 bases and 2 bases respectively, with 7 bases between them. For the CDR3, the DNA is TGCAGTGCGGCGCGGAACTATGGCTACACCTTC. As protein: CSAARNYGYTF.

This clonotype was detected many times. V and J are TRBV19 and TRBJ1-5; the match to TRBD1 covers 9 bases. In germline, CDR1 is LNHDA, CDR2 SQIVND (reference sequence). The CDR3 runs 15 residues. V was clipped by 3 bases and J by 6 bases; unmatched bases: 6. Written as DNA, the CDR3 is TGTGCCAGTAGTATCCGAACAGGGGGCGGTCAGCCCCAGCATTTT. It specifies CASSIRTGGGQPQHF.

This clonotype was observed a handful of times. CDR3 amino acids: CASSANRGAGRVTGELFF. The CDR3, as DNA: TGTGCCAGCAGTGCCAACAGGGGCGCGGGTCGTGTCACCGGGGAGCTGTTTTTT. The chain uses TRBV25-1 and TRBJ2-2, with TRBD1 matching 7 bases. After removal of 4 bases from V and 4 bases from J, the junction contained 15 bases not matched to a gene. The CDR3 consists of 18 residues. From germline, CDR1 is MGHDK and CDR2 SYGVNS.

This clonotype was observed a few times. The CDR3 protein is CAGVGAGGRTDTQYF. The CDR3 region has the DNA TGTGCCGGTGTGGGCGCGGGGGGGCGCACAGATACGCAGTATTTT. J is TRBJ2-3 and V is TRBV2; 9 bases map to TRBD2. Germline CDR1 is SNHLY and CDR2 is FYNNEI. This CDR3 comprises 15 residues. The junction had 10 bases not matched to a gene; V was cut back by 11 bases and J by 1 base.

This clonotype showed up many times. This chain joins TRBV6-6 and TRBJ1-1; 7 bases are a match to TRBD1. CDR1 is MNHNY, CDR2 SVGAGI, per germline (reference sequence). J was trimmed by 1 base and V by 6 bases; bases with no gene match: 11. This CDR3 has 16 residues. CDR3 sequence (DNA): TGTGCCAGCAGCCGAAATAGACAGGGCGCGAACACTGAAGCTTTCTTT. This gives the protein CASSRNRQGANTEAFF.

This clonotype showed up many times. The chain combines TRBV18 with TRBJ1-6; 7 nucleotides align to TRBD1. The CDR3 has 15 residues. V shed 3 bases, J shed 8 bases, and the junction held 7 bases outside the gene matches. The germline gives CDR1 KGHSH, CDR2 LQKENI. DNA for the CDR3: TGTGCCAGCTCACCTTCGACAGGGCTAGATTCACCCCTCCACTTT. This codes for CASSPSTGLDSPLHF.

Turning to this clonotype: A much larger clone lies a single base off, so this may be a read error. This chain joins TRBV5-5 and TRBJ2-5; D ambiguous. The germline gives CDR1 SGHKS, CDR2 YYEKEE (reference sequence). The V end lost 7 bases, the J end lost 4 bases, and 5 bases lay between the germline ends. CDR3 length: 10 amino acids. The CDR3, as DNA: TGTGCCAGCGAGGCAGAGACCCAGTACTTC. It is translated as CASEAETQYF.

For this clonotype: A single base separates this from a much larger clone, so it may be a read error. The chain combines TRBV4-1 with TRBJ2-5; unclear D gene. The CDR3 has 15 residues. Germline CDR1 and CDR2: MGHRA and YSYEKL. The CDR3 here is CTSSLLWAAQETQYF. The CDR3, as DNA: TGCACCAGCAGCCTGCTTTGGGCAGCGCAAGAGACCCAGTACTTC.

The chain recombines TRBV6-5 with TRBJ2-3; 15 nucleotides agree with TRBD2. This CDR3 is 16 amino acids long. Trimming took 2 bases from V and 6 from J; bases not matched to a gene: 3. Germline loops: CDR1 MNHEY, CDR2 SVGAGI. CDR3 region: CASSYGLAGGPDTQYF. The DNA of the CDR3 is TGTGCCAGCAGTTACGGACTAGCGGGGGGGCCCGATACGCAGTATTTT.

This sequence joins TRBV5-6 and TRBJ1-2; 8 bases agree with TRBD1. The V and J ends lost 2 bases and 0 bases, in that order; junction bases with no gene match: 3. The germline V gene encodes CDR1 SGHDT and CDR2 YYEEEE. CDR3 length equals 15 residues. CDR3 region: CASSLGQGTNYGYTF. CDR3 nucleotide sequence: TGTGCCAGCAGCTTAGGACAGGGCACTAACTATGGCTACACCTTC. The full variable domain, rest sourced from reference TRBV5-6 and TRBJ1-2, is DAGVTQSPTHLIKTRGQQVTLRCSPKSGHDTVSWYQQALGQGPQFIFQYYEEEERQRGNFPDRFSGHQFPNYSSELNVNALLLGDSALYLCASSLGQGTNYGYTFGSGTRLTVV.

This clonotype was seen many times. The chain combines TRBV7-8 with TRBJ1-2, with D possibly being TRBD1 (6 bases). Germline CDR1 SGHVS, CDR2 FQNEAQ. CDR3 length equals 14 residues. The V gene lost 5 bases and the J gene lost 1 base, with 11 bases spanning the gap. CDR3 loop: CASSLDRINYGYTF. The CDR3 bases are TGTGCCAGCAGCCTCGACAGGATTAACTATGGCTACACCTTC. Combining the CDR3 with reference TRBV7-8 and TRBJ1-2 gives the whole variable domain GAGVSQSPRYKVAKRGQDVALRCDPISGHVSLFWYQQALGQGPEFLTYFQNEAQLDKSGLPSDRFFAERPEGSVSTLKIQRTQQEDSAVYLCASSLDRINYGYTFGSGTRLTVV.

The CDR3 sequence is CASSQGTSLETQYF. CDR3 DNA: TGCGCCAGCAGCCAAGGGACTAGCTTAGAGACCCAGTACTTC. V gene TRBV4-1 combines with J gene TRBJ2-5, with 8 positions matching TRBD2. Trimming removed 1 base from V and 4 bases from J; junction bases left unmatched: 2. The length of the CDR3 is 14 residues. The germline V gene encodes CDR1 MGHRA and CDR2 YSYEKL.